This T cell receptor (beta chain) was recorded in a study of cytomegalovirus exposure and HLA in healthy donors. The germline gives CDR1 SGHDT, CDR2 YYEEEE. Trimming took off 2 bases at V and 2 bases at J, with 17 bases between the two ends. The CDR3 has 17 amino acids. Vbeta (60) and Jbeta (13) primers were used in the PCR. Sequenced by immunoSEQ multiplex PCR; TCRdb stores in-frame clones only, minus some. The profile shows about 110,000 clones, approximately 70% of them singletons. The sequencing input was PBMCs. The clonotype originates from a woman aged 25-40 years in good health and CMV-seronegative. The rearrangement links TRBV5-6 to TRBJ2-4; D is possibly TRBD2 (5 bases). CDR3 sequence: CASSFFASRSPKNIQYF. CDR3 in DNA: TGTGCCAGCAGCTTTTTCGCTAGCCGCTCTCCCAAAAACATTCAGTACTTC.